The 10 T cell receptor beta chains given below trace back to one sample, sequenced in a study of radiotherapy plus CTLA-4 blockade in lung cancer. This table comes from immunoSEQ multiplex PCR, and its TCRdb copy is limited to in-frame clones, with some not included. Of around 120,000 clones listed, about 83% are singletons. The source was peripheral blood, collected from a patient treated with radiotherapy plus ipilimumab. The source of these receptors is a human donor with non-small cell lung cancer who had a partial response to radiotherapy plus ipilimumab.

V gene TRBV27 combines with J gene TRBJ1-2, with 7 positions matching TRBD1. V shed 0 bases, J shed 4 bases, and the junction held 20 bases outside the gene matches. Germline lookup yields CDR1 MNHEY and CDR2 SMNVEV (reference sequence). The length of the CDR3 is 20 residues. This CDR3 is CASSLSGSVGGGTAGYGYTF. Here the CDR3 DNA reads TGTGCCAGCAGTTTATCGGGGTCAGTTGGAGGGGGCACGGCTGGCTATGGCTACACCTTC.

The rearrangement uses TRBV9 and TRBJ1-4; D is uncertain. V gave up 5 bases and J gave up 4 bases, with 15 bases separating them. The CDR3 is 15 residues long. CDR1 is SGDLS and CDR2 is YYNGEE in the germline V gene. The CDR3 sequence: CASSAWAGNNEKLFF. DNA for the CDR3: TGTGCCAGCAGTGCCTGGGCGGGGAATAATGAAAAACTGTTTTTT.

In its sample, this clone was seen a few times. V is TRBV30 and J is TRBJ1-4, with TRBD1 matching over 11 bases. This CDR3 has 17 residues. V trimming: 5 bases; J trimming: 3 bases; junction bases outside the gene matches: 11. Germline assignment: CDR1 GTSNPN and CDR2 SVGIG (reference sequence). CDR3 DNA sequence: TGTGCCTGGGGACAGGGGGCTCTCATATTGGCTAATGAAAAACTGTTTTTT. Its protein product is CAWGQGALILANEKLFF.

The chain uses TRBV5-1 and TRBJ1-4, with D possibly TRBD1 on 6 matching bases. Trimming shortened V by 0 bases and J by 7 bases, and 7 bases separated the two germline ends. Germline CDR1 and CDR2: SGHRS and YFSETQ. The CDR3 is 13 residues long. The CDR3 region has the DNA TGCGCCAGCAGCTTGGGCAGGGGTGAAAAACTGTTTTTT. Its protein is CASSLGRGEKLFF.

The rearrangement uses TRBV6-5 and TRBJ2-1, with D possibly being TRBD2 (5 bases). The V gene lost 0 bases and the J gene lost 8 bases, with 14 bases spanning the gap. There are 15 residues in the CDR3. Germline-derived CDR1 and CDR2 are MNHEY and SVGAGI. CDR3 nucleotides: TGTGCCAGCAGTTACTCGACGGGGATTTGGCATGAGCAGTTCTTC. It is translated as CASSYSTGIWHEQFF.

This clone has only a few counts. The chain carries TRBV4-1 and TRBJ1-5; D is unclear. V was shortened by 6 bases and J by 0 bases, with 6 bases between the two germline ends. The CDR3 totals 13 residues. Germline V gene sequence: CDR1 MGHRA, CDR2 YSYEKL. The CDR3 protein is CASSRSSNQPQHF. The DNA of the CDR3 is TGCGCCAGCAGTCGCAGTAGCAATCAGCCCCAGCATTTT.

V and J are TRBV19 and TRBJ2-1; 16 bases agree with TRBD2. Germline loops: CDR1 LNHDA, CDR2 SQIVND (reference sequence). The CDR3 consists of 18 residues. J gave up 6 bases and V 3 bases, and 8 bases lay outside the gene matches. The CDR3 protein is CASSIGTSGRALLNEQFF. The CDR3 nucleotides read TGTGCCAGTAGTATCGGGACTAGCGGGAGGGCCTTACTCAATGAGCAGTTCTTC.

The rearrangement uses TRBV5-1 and TRBJ1-4; TRBD1 aligns across 10 bases. This CDR3 is 19 amino acids long. Germline trimming cut 3 bases from V and 6 bases from J; bases unmatched to any gene: 17. Germline V gives CDR1 SGHRS, CDR2 YFSETQ. The CDR3 DNA reads TGCGCCAGCAGCTCGGAGCCGGGACAGGGGACCCCTATGGATGAAAAACTGTTTTTT. This codes for CASSSEPGQGTPMDEKLFF.

The rearrangement joins TRBV9 to TRBJ1-6, with D perhaps matching TRBD1 (5 bases). From germline, CDR1 is SGDLS and CDR2 YYNGEE. V was cut by 3 bases and J by 8 bases, with 15 bases left in between. The CDR3 is 15 amino acids. This chain's CDR3 is CASSASGISDSPLHF. CDR3 nucleotides: TGTGCCAGCAGCGCATCAGGGATAAGTGATTCACCCCTCCACTTT. Based on the CDR3 plus reference TRBV9 and TRBJ1-6, the full variable domain is DSGVTQTPKHLITATGQRVTLRCSPRSGDLSVYWYQQSLDQGLQFLIQYYNGEERAKGNILERFSAQQFPDLHSELNLSSLELGDSALYFCASSASGISDSPLHFGNGTRLTVT.

CDR3 DNA sequence: TGTGCCACCAGCCGAGGGACTAGCGGAACCTACGAGCAGTACTTC. It yields the protein CATSRGTSGTYEQYF. The J gene is TRBJ2-7, the V gene TRBV15; 11 bases agree with TRBD2. The CDR3 length is 15 residues. CDR1 is LNHNV and CDR2 is YYDKDF in the germline V gene (reference sequence). The J segment lost 2 bases and the V segment lost 5 bases, leaving 5 bases of the junction unmatched. The full variable domain, rest sourced from reference TRBV15 and TRBJ2-7, is DAMVIQNPRYQVTQFGKPVTLSCSQTLNHNVMYWYQQKSSQAPKLLFHYYDKDFNNEADTPDNFQSRRPNTSFCFLDIRSPGLGDTAMYLCATSRGTSGTYEQYFGPGTRLTVT.